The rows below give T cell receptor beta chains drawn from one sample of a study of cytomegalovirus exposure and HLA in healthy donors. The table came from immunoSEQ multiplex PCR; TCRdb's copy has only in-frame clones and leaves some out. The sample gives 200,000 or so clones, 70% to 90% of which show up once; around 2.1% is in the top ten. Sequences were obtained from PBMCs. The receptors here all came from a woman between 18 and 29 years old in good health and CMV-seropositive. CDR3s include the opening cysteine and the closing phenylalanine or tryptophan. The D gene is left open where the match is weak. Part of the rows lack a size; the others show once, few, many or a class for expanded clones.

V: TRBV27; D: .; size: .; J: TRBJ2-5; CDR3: CASRNRNEETQYF; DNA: TGTGCCAGCAGAAACAGGAATGAGGAGACCCAGTACTTC
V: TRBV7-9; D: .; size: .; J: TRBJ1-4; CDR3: CASSFNGGGLTNEKLFF; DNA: TGTGCCAGCAGCTTTAATGGAGGCGGGTTAACTAATGAAAAACTGTTTTTT
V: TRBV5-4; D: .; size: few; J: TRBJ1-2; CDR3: CASSRFGGQNGYTF; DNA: TGTGCCAGCAGCCGGTTCGGGGGGCAAAATGGCTACACCTTC
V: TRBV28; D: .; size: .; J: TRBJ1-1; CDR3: CASSFPRRSTEAFF; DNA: TGTGCCAGCAGTTTTCCCCGAAGGAGCACTGAAGCTTTCTTT
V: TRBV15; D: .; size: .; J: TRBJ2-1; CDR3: CATSREFSLNGEQFF; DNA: TGTGCCACCAGCAGAGAATTCTCCCTTAACGGTGAGCAGTTCTTC
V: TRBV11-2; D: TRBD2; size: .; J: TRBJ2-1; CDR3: CASSLRHSGLAGVNEQFF; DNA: TGTGCCAGCAGCCTAAGACACTCGGGACTAGCGGGGGTAAATGAGCAGTTCTTC
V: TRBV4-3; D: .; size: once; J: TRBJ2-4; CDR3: CASSQDVRTVQYF; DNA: TGCGCCAGCAGCCAAGACGTACGGACAGTTCAGTACTTC
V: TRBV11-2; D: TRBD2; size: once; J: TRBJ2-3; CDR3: CASSPLGGGTQYF; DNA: TGTGCCAGCAGCCCCCTCGGGGGGGGTACGCAGTATTTT
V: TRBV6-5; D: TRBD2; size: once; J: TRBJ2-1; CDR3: CASSYRLAAYNEQFF; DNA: TGTGCCAGCAGTTACAGACTAGCCGCCTACAATGAGCAGTTCTTC
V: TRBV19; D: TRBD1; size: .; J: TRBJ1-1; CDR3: CASSWTGKEIAFF; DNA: TGTGCCAGTAGTTGGACAGGGAAGGAAATCGCTTTCTTT
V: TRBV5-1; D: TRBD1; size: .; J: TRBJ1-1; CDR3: CASSFVDRGKGNTEAFF; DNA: TGCGCCAGCAGCTTCGTTGACAGGGGGAAGGGGAACACTGAAGCTTTCTTT
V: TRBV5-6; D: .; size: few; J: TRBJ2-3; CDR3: CASSHPSREGRDTQYF; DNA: TGTGCCAGCAGTCATCCATCGCGGGAAGGGAGAGATACGCAGTATTTT
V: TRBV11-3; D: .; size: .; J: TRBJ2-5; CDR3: CASSLDPARAETQYF; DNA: TGTGCCAGCAGCTTAGATCCCGCCAGGGCAGAGACCCAGTACTTC
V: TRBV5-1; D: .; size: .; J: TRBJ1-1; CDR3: CASSLDTDTEAFF; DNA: TGCGCCAGCAGCTTGGATACAGACACTGAAGCTTTCTTT
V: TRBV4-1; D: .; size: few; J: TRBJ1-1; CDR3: CASSQLGRANTEAFF; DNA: TGCGCCAGCAGCCAATTAGGCAGGGCGAACACTGAAGCTTTCTTT
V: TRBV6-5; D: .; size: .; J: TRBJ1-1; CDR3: CASSMGVEGTEAFF; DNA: TGTGCCAGCAGTATGGGAGTCGAGGGAACTGAAGCTTTCTTT
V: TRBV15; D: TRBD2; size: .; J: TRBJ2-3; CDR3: CATSSDPLLAGGGDTQYF; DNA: TGTGCCACCAGCAGCGACCCGCTTCTAGCGGGGGGGGGAGATACGCAGTATTTT
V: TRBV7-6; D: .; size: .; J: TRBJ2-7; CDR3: CASSRAGRYEQYF; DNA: TGTGCCAGCAGCAGGGCGGGCCGCTACGAGCAGTACTTC
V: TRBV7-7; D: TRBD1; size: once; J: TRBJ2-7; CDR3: CASSSGQALYF; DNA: TGTGCCAGCAGCTCCGGACAGGCTCTTTACTTC
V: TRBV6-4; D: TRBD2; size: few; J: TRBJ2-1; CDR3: CASSDGTSGYNEQFF; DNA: TGTGCCAGCAGTGACGGGACTAGCGGGTACAATGAGCAGTTCTTC
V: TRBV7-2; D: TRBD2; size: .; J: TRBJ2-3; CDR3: CASSLGAGGYTDTQYF; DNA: TGTGCCAGCAGCTTGGGGGCGGGGGGATACACAGATACGCAGTATTTT
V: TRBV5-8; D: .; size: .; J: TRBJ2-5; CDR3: CASSLSGGGQETQYF; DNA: TGTGCCAGCAGCTTGAGTGGTGGCGGCCAAGAGACCCAGTACTTC
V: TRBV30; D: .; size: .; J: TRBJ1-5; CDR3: CAWSVGGPGPQHF; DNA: TGTGCCTGGAGTGTGGGCGGGCCGGGGCCCCAGCATTTT
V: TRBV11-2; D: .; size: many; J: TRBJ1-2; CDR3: CASALVTGYGYTF; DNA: TGTGCCAGCGCCTTAGTGACAGGCTATGGCTACACCTTC
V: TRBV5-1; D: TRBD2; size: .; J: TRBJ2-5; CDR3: CASSPLAGTQETQYF; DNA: TGCGCCAGCAGCCCATTAGCGGGGACGCAAGAGACCCAGTACTTC
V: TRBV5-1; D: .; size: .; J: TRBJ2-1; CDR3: CASSLGGTSNEQFF; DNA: TGCGCCAGCAGCTTGGGCGGGACGAGCAATGAGCAGTTCTTC
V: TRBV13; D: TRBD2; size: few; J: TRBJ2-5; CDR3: CASSSRTSGDQETQYF; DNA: TGTGCCAGCAGCTCAAGGACTAGCGGGGACCAAGAGACCCAGTACTTC
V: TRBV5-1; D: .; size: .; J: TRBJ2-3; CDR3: CASSPRGLPPSDTQYF; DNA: TGCGCCAGCAGCCCCCGGGGACTCCCCCCCTCAGATACGCAGTATTTT
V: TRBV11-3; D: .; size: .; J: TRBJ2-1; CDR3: CASSLGWGGEQFF; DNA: TGTGCCAGCAGCTTAGGATGGGGGGGCGAGCAGTTCTTC
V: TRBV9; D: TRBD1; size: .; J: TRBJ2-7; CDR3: CASSASRQGYYEQYF; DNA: TGTGCCAGCAGCGCGAGCCGACAGGGGTATTACGAGCAGTACTTC
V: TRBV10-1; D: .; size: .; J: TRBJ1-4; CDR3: CASRVGRVNEKLFF; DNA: TGCGCCAGCAGGGTTGGCAGGGTGAATGAAAAACTGTTTTTT
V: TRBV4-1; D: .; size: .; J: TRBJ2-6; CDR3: CASSQVPISGSFSGANVLTF; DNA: TGCGCCAGCAGCCAAGTACCGATATCCGGGAGCTTCTCTGGGGCCAACGTCCTGACTTTC
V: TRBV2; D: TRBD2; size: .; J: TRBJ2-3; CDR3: CAPRRSGGGNSDTQYF; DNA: TGTGCCCCCAGGCGGAGCGGGGGGGGCAATTCTGATACGCAGTATTTT
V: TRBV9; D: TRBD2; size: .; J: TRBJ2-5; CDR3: CASSVAGGPQETQYF; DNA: TGTGCCAGCAGCGTAGCGGGGGGGCCGCAAGAGACCCAGTACTTC
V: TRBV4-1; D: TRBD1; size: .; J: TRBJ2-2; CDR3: CASSRQRGPDGELFF; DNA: TGCGCCAGCAGCCGGCAGAGGGGGCCGGACGGGGAGCTGTTTTTT
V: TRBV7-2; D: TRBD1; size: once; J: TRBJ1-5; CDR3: CASSLRTGATQPQHF; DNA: TGTGCCAGCAGCCTCCGGACAGGGGCGACTCAGCCCCAGCATTTT
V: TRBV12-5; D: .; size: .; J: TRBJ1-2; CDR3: CASGLGGIGYGYTF; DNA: TGTGCTAGTGGTCTGGGAGGGATCGGCTATGGCTACACCTTC
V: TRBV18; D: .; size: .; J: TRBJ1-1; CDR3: CASSPSGNTEAFF; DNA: TGTGCCAGCTCACCATCGGGGAACACTGAAGCTTTCTTT
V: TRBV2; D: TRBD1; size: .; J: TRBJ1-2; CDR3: CASNLPGQGTSTYGYTF; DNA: TGTGCCAGCAACTTACCGGGACAGGGGACGTCGACCTATGGCTACACCTTC
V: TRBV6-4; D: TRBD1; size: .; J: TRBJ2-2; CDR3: CASSDSGQGETGELFF; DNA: TGTGCCAGCAGTGACTCAGGACAGGGGGAGACCGGGGAGCTGTTTTTT
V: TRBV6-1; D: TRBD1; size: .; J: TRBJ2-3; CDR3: CASSEPGQASVTQYF; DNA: TGTGCCAGCAGTGAGCCGGGACAGGCTTCGGTCACGCAGTATTTT
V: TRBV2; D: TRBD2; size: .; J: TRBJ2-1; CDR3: CASSPARGRYNEQFF; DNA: TGTGCCAGCAGCCCTGCGCGGGGGAGGTACAATGAGCAGTTCTTC
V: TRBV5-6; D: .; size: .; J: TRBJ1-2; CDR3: CASSLAFYGYTF; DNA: TGTGCCAGCAGCTTGGCCTTCTATGGCTACACCTTC
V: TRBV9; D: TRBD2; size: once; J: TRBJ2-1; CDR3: CASSVGSSSGGPLAEQFF; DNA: TGTGCCAGCAGCGTAGGCTCGTCTAGCGGGGGCCCCCTGGCTGAGCAGTTCTTC
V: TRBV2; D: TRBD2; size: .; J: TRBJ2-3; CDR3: CASNILAGGRHPNSTDTQYF; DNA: TGTGCCAGCAACATCCTAGCGGGGGGCCGACACCCCAATAGCACAGATACGCAGTATTTT
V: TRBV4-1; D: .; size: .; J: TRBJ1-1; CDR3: CASSQLLNTEAFF; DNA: TGCGCCAGCAGCCAACTACTTAACACTGAAGCTTTCTTT
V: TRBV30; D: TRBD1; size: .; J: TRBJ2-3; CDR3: CAWTRGPPDTQYF; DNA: TGTGCCTGGACGAGGGGGCCCCCAGATACGCAGTATTTT
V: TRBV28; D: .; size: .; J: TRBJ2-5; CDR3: CASSLGGASKETQYF; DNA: TGTGCCAGCAGTTTAGGGGGGGCAAGTAAAGAGACCCAGTACTTC
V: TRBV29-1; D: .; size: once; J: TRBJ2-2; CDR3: CSVLTGPGELFF; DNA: TGCAGCGTCTTGACCGGCCCCGGGGAGCTATTTTTT
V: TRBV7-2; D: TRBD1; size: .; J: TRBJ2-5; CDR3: CASSPDLTGVQETQYF; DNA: TGTGCCAGCAGCCCAGACCTGACAGGGGTCCAAGAGACCCAGTACTTC
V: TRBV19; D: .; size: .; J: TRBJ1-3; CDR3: CASSNAGRSGNTIYF; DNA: TGTGCCAGTAGCAATGCGGGCCGCTCTGGAAACACCATATATTTT
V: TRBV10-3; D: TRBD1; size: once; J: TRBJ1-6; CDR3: CATAQGLGSPLHF; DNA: TGTGCCACAGCACAGGGGCTGGGATCACCCCTCCACTTT
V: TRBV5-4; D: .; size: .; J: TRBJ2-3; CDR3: CASSSLAGTKGDTQYF; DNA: TGTGCCAGCAGCTCGTTGGCGGGGACGAAGGGGGATACGCAGTATTTT
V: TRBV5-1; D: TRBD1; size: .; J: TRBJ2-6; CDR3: CASSLDHRGTGANVLTF; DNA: TGCGCCAGCAGCTTGGATCACAGGGGGACTGGGGCCAACGTCCTAACTTTC